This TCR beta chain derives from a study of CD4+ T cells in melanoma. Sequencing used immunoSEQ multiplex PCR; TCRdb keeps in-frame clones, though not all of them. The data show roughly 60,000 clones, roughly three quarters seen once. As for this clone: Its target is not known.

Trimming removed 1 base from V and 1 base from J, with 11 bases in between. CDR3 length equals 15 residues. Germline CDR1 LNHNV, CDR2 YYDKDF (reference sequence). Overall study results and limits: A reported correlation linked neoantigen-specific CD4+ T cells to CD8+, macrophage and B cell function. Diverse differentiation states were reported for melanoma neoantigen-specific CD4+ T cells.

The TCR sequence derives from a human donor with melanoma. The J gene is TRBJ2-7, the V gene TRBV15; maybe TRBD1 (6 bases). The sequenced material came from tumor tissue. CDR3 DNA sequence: TGTGCCACCAGCAGAGTCCAGGGGTTTTCCTACGAGCAGTACTTC. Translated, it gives CATSRVQGFSYEQYF.